Following are 26 T cell receptor beta chains from one sample sequenced in a study of CD8 T cells in ankylosing spondylitis. Study results and caveats: Ankylosing spondylitis blood appeared to be characterized by a TCR beta motif of 8 or 9 highly homologous variants.

Their target antigens are unknown. TCRdb re-called the 5' RACE reads with MiXCR, one entry per CDR3 protein. This table holds about 540,000 distinct CDR3 sequences, 9.5% to 15% found once. Material for sequencing was blood, either unsorted or a sorted T cell fraction (not recorded which). The receptors originated from a male donor with ankylosing spondylitis.

This clonotype was counted only a few times. The CDR3 DNA reads as TGTGCCAGCAGCCCAGACCTTAGCGGGCTAAACAATGAGCAGTTCTTC. It encodes CASSPDLSGLNNEQFF. This chain connects TRBV11-2 to TRBJ2-1; 7 bases are a match to TRBD2. The ends lost 5 bases at V and 5 bases at J; junction bases unmatched: 12. There are 16 residues in the CDR3. From germline, CDR1 is SGHAT and CDR2 FQNNGV. The full variable domain, in which reference TRBV11-2 and TRBJ2-1 provide the parts outside the CDR3, is EAGVAQSPRYKIIEKRQSVAFWCNPISGHATLYWYQQILGQGPKLLIQFQNNGVVDDSQLPKDRFSAERLKGVDSTLKIQPAKLEDSAVYLCASSPDLSGLNNEQFFGPGTRLTVL.

In this sample, this clonotype turned up many times. V and J are TRBV7-2 and TRBJ2-1; D uncertain. The V and J ends lost 6 bases and 4 bases respectively, with 13 bases between them. Germline lookup yields CDR1 SGHTA and CDR2 FQGNSA. The CDR3 is made up of 14 amino acids. CDR3 nucleotides: TGTGCCAGCAGACCCCCCCTAGATTACAATGAGCAGTTCTTC. Protein product: CASRPPLDYNEQFF. The entire variable domain, with the rest obtained from reference TRBV7-2 and TRBJ2-1, is as follows: GAGVSQSPSNKVTEKGKDVELRCDPISGHTALYWYRQSLGQGLEFLIYFQGNSAPDKSGLPSDRFSAERTGGSVSTLTIQRTQQEDSAVYLCASRPPLDYNEQFFGPGTRLTVL.

The chain recombines TRBV7-6 with TRBJ2-2; D remains ambiguous. Trimming removed 5 bases from V and 8 bases from J, with 12 bases in between. Germline CDR1 is SGHVS and CDR2 is FNYEAQ. The CDR3 length is 13 residues. CDR3 bases: TGTGCCAGCAGCCCCTTCAATTCTGGGGAGCTGTTTTTT. It translates to CASSPFNSGELFF.

This clonotype came up a few times. This chain joins TRBV2 and TRBJ1-2; no definite D call. The CDR3 is 15 amino acids. V was shortened by 6 bases and J by 8 bases, with 22 bases between the two germline ends. Germline loops: CDR1 SNHLY, CDR2 FYNNEI. The CDR3 DNA reads TGTGCCAGCAGCGAATTCGGACCCCCAGATCGGGGCTACACCTTC. This encodes CASSEFGPPDRGYTF.

The chain couples TRBV4-2 to TRBJ2-3; weak D call: TRBD1 (6 bases). Germline V gene lookup returns CDR1 LGHNA and CDR2 YNFKEQ. The CDR3 covers 15 residues. V lost 2 bases to trimming and J lost 4 bases, with 13 bases between them. The CDR3 loop reads CASSQSRGTSDTQYF. The CDR3 nucleotides read TGTGCCAGCAGCCAAAGTAGGGGGACCTCAGATACGCAGTATTTT.

This clonotype was seen a handful of times. V is TRBV20-1 and J is TRBJ2-7, with 7 bases aligning to TRBD1. Germline CDR1 reads DFQATT; CDR2 reads SNEGSKA (reference sequence). Trimming cost V 6 bases and J 1 base; bases outside gene matches: 9. The CDR3 totals 14 residues. This CDR3 reads CSAHDRVRSYEQYV. The CDR3 nucleotides are TGCAGTGCCCATGACAGGGTCAGGTCCTACGAGCAGTACGTC.

The gene calls are TRBV29-1 and TRBJ1-4; possible D gene TRBD1, 5 bases. CDR1 is SQVTM and CDR2 is ANQGSEA in the germline V gene. The CDR3 is made up of 14 amino acids. V dropped 6 bases and J dropped 4 bases, with 15 bases sitting between them. The CDR3 protein is CSVMERGLNEKLFF. The CDR3 region has the DNA TGCAGCGTAATGGAAAGGGGCCTTAATGAAAAACTGTTTTTT.

In its sample, this clonotype was seen a few times. The J gene is TRBJ2-7, the V gene TRBV5-1, with 8 bases aligning to TRBD1. Trimming took 4 bases from V and 2 from J; bases not matched to a gene: 5. CDR1 SGHRS and CDR2 YFSETQ come from the germline V gene. This CDR3 has 14 residues. The DNA of the CDR3 is TGCGCCAGCAGCCCCGCGACAGGGGCCTACGAGCAGTACTTC. Translation: CASSPATGAYEQYF.

The V call is TRBV20-1, the J call TRBJ2-3, with 7 bases aligning to TRBD2. This CDR3 is 14 amino acids long. J gave up 6 bases and V 7 bases, and 13 bases lay outside the gene matches. CDR1 is DFQATT, CDR2 SNEGSKA, per germline (reference sequence). CDR3 sequence: CSGCFAGAGDTQYF. The CDR3 coding sequence is TGCAGTGGATGCTTCGCGGGAGCAGGCGATACGCAGTATTTT.

This clonotype was seen a handful of times. The J gene is TRBJ2-1, the V gene TRBV7-6; D gene unclear. The V and J ends lost 4 bases and 0 bases respectively, with 7 bases between them. The CDR3 is 14 residues long. The germline V gene has CDR1 SGHVS and CDR2 FNYEAQ. The CDR3 region is CASSSLSSYNEQFF. In nucleotides, the CDR3 is TGTGCCAGCAGCTCCCTGAGCTCCTACAATGAGCAGTTCTTC.

This clonotype appeared a few times. The chain is built from TRBV7-9 and TRBJ2-1; D call uncertain. Deletions cut 5 bases from V and 0 bases from J, with 8 bases between. Germline-derived CDR1 and CDR2 are SEHNR and FQNEAQ (reference sequence). CDR3 length equals 14 residues. The CDR3 DNA reads as TGTGCCAGCAGCCGATTAACCTCCTACAATGAGCAGTTCTTC. It codes for CASSRLTSYNEQFF.

This clonotype was found a few times. J is TRBJ2-7 and V is TRBV5-6; no clear D. The germline V and J ends were trimmed by 2 bases and 3 bases, with 12 bases remaining between them. Germline-derived CDR1 and CDR2 are SGHDT and YYEEEE. The CDR3 runs 14 residues. The CDR3 DNA reads as TGTGCCAGCAGCTTTAGAGCAGGTCTCTACGAGCAGTACGTC. Its translation: CASSFRAGLYEQYV.

The CDR3 sequence is CASSLSSYYGYTF. CDR3 DNA sequence: TGTGCCAGCAGCTTAAGTTCTTACTATGGCTACACCTTC. V and J are TRBV5-5 and TRBJ1-2; no reliable D call. This CDR3 is 13 amino acids long. The germline gives CDR1 SGHKS, CDR2 YYEKEE (reference sequence). Deletions cut 2 bases from V and 3 bases from J, with 8 bases between.

A few counts support this clonotype. The V call is TRBV20-1, the J call TRBJ2-7; 7 nucleotides match TRBD1. CDR1 is DFQATT and CDR2 is SNEGSKA in the germline V gene (reference sequence). This CDR3 spans 12 amino acids. Trimming cost V 3 bases and J 4 bases; bases outside gene matches: 3. The CDR3 coding sequence is TGCAGTGCTAGCCAGGGGGATTACGAGCAGTACTTC. This sequence encodes CSASQGDYEQYF.

This sequence joins TRBV9 and TRBJ1-2; TRBD1 matches 8 bases. The CDR3 length is 16 residues. Germline lookup yields CDR1 SGDLS and CDR2 YYNGEE. V gave up 0 bases and J gave up 7 bases; unmatched junction bases: 11. CDR3 loop: CASSVGAGGETFGYTF. DNA for the CDR3: TGTGCCAGCAGCGTAGGGGCAGGGGGCGAGACGTTTGGCTACACCTTC. Looking up the rest from reference TRBV9 and TRBJ1-2 gives the full variable domain: DSGVTQTPKHLITATGQRVTLRCSPRSGDLSVYWYQQSLDQGLQFLIQYYNGEERAKGNILERFSAQQFPDLHSELNLSSLELGDSALYFCASSVGAGGETFGYTFGSGTRLTVV.

J is TRBJ2-2 and V is TRBV19, with D maybe TRBD1 (6 bases). The CDR3 is 15 residues long. V was shortened by 7 bases and J by 6 bases, with 18 bases between the two germline ends. Germline V lookup: CDR1 LNHDA, CDR2 SQIVND (reference sequence). CDR3 coding DNA: TGTGCCAGTACTTCTGGACAGTTTAGCGCCGGGGAGCTGTTTTTT. It specifies CASTSGQFSAGELFF.

This clonotype has just a few counts. The chain recombines TRBV24-1 with TRBJ2-1; the match to TRBD2 covers 8 bases. CDR1 is KGHDR and CDR2 is SFDVKD in the germline V gene. This CDR3 region has 16 residues. The V and J ends lost 7 bases and 4 bases, in that order; junction bases with no gene match: 11. CDR3 loop: CATSALSGSRYNEQFF. The CDR3 bases are TGTGCCACCAGCGCCCTCAGCGGGAGTAGGTACAATGAGCAGTTCTTC.

This clonotype was picked up many times. The chain carries TRBV12-3 or TRBV12-4 and TRBJ2-1, with 12 bases aligning to TRBD1. V shed 5 bases and J 5 bases; nucleotides not matched to a gene: 7. The CDR3 runs 16 residues. Here the CDR3 reads CASSKTRDRGHNEQFF. The CDR3 region has the DNA TGTGCCAGCAGTAAGACCCGGGACAGGGGGCACAATGAGCAGTTCTTC.

This clonotype was seen a handful of times. The J gene is TRBJ2-1, the V gene TRBV19, with D perhaps given as TRBD1 or TRBD2 (5 bases each). CDR1 and CDR2 (germline): LNHDA, SQIVND (reference sequence). V was shortened by 4 bases and J by 4 bases, with 11 bases between the two germline ends. The CDR3 runs 14 residues. The CDR3 is CASSRGPLYNEQFF. The CDR3 region has the DNA TGTGCCAGTAGTAGGGGACCCTTATACAATGAGCAGTTCTTC.

This clonotype has a count of ten or more. The J gene is TRBJ2-1, the V gene TRBV24-1; 11 bases align to TRBD2. From germline, CDR1 is KGHDR and CDR2 SFDVKD. This CDR3 has 14 amino acids. V dropped 6 bases and J dropped 6; count of bases not matched to a gene: 3. The CDR3 DNA reads TGTGCCACCAGTAGAACTAGCGGGAGCAATGAGCAGTTCTTC. As protein: CATSRTSGSNEQFF.

This chain joins TRBV7-8 and TRBJ2-2; the D is unclear. Per germline, CDR1 SGHVS and CDR2 FQNEAQ. Trimming pared 5 bases from V and 0 bases from J, leaving 19 bases between. The CDR3 spans 18 residues. Written as DNA, the CDR3 is TGTGCCAGCAGCAAAGTTACAAGAGCCTTCGCGAACACCGGGGAGCTGTTTTTT. It codes for CASSKVTRAFANTGELFF.

This clonotype was counted a few times. The rearrangement uses TRBV12-3 or TRBV12-4 and TRBJ1-1, with 10 bases matching TRBD1. The CDR3 sequence is 12 residues long. V lost 6 bases, J lost 11 bases, and 6 bases stayed unmatched. CDR3 coding DNA: TGTGCCAGCAGACTGGACAGGGGGTCGGCTTTCTTT. Protein product: CASRLDRGSAFF.

The sample holds a few counts of this clonotype. The rearrangement uses TRBV20-1 and TRBJ2-3; the D is unclear. V lost 1 base and J lost 3, with 11 bases in between. There are 14 residues in the CDR3. Germline lookup yields CDR1 DFQATT and CDR2 SNEGSKA (reference sequence). The CDR3 bases are TGCAGTGCTAGAGTTTCCAGTGGAACAGATACGCAGTATTTT. Its translation is CSARVSSGTDTQYF.

This clonotype showed up just a few times. The CDR3 DNA sequence: TGTGCCATCAGTGATCGGACCGGGACGGATTACGAGCAGTACTTC. As protein: CAISDRTGTDYEQYF. The gene calls are TRBV10-3 and TRBJ2-7, with D perhaps TRBD1 or TRBD2 (5 bases each). Between the trimmed V and J ends, which lost 3 bases and 4 bases, there was a span of 16 bases. This CDR3 is built from 15 residues. The germline V gene has CDR1 ENHRY and CDR2 SYGVKD.

In this sample, this clonotype turned up a few times. This rearrangement joins TRBV11-2 to TRBJ2-7; 7 positions agree with TRBD2. The germline gives CDR1 SGHAT, CDR2 FQNNGV. The CDR3 contains 14 residues. V lost 1 base, J lost 2 bases, and 2 bases stayed unmatched. The chain's CDR3 is CASSLGSGAYEQYV. CDR3 nucleotide sequence: TGTGCCAGCAGCTTAGGGAGCGGGGCCTACGAGCAGTACGTC.

This clonotype was detected only a few times. The V gene is TRBV5-1, the J gene TRBJ2-3, with unresolved D. The CDR3 covers 15 residues. The V end was cut by 1 base, the J end by 4 bases, with 13 bases between. Germline CDR1 SGHRS, CDR2 YFSETQ. The CDR3 region is CASSLSGPLSDTQYF. CDR3 sequence (DNA): TGCGCCAGCAGCTTGTCCGGGCCCCTCTCAGATACGCAGTATTTT.